The 9 T cell receptor beta chains reported below all come from one sample, sequenced in a study of T cell repertoires in cytomegalovirus infection. MiXCR, applied by TCRdb to the reads, yields one record per CDR3 protein. This sample carries more than 400,000 distinct CDR3 sequences, about 25% of them seen once, and the ten largest clones take roughly 13%. Sequenced input: PBMCs. All receptors derive from a human donor in good health (CMV status not recorded). Some clones in this sample may be carry-over from other donors' samples.

The rearrangement joins TRBV11-2 to TRBJ2-2; weak D call: TRBD2 (6 bases). Trimming pared 3 bases from V and 4 bases from J, leaving 12 bases between. Germline V CDR1 and CDR2: SGHAT, FQNNGV. The CDR3 loop spans 15 amino acids. The CDR3 DNA sequence: TGTGCCAGCAGCTTGGAGGGTCGGGGCACCGGGGAGCTGTTTTTT. This codes for CASSLEGRGTGELFF.

This chain connects TRBV10-3 to TRBJ2-3; no reliable D call. The CDR3 contains 12 residues. Germline CDR1 ENHRY, CDR2 SYGVKD. The germline V and J ends were trimmed by 10 bases and 4 bases, with 12 bases remaining between them. This CDR3 reads CANADRADTQYF. In DNA, the CDR3 is TGTGCCAACGCGGACCGTGCAGATACGCAGTATTTT.

This clonotype was found many times. The chain combines TRBV7-2 with TRBJ2-7; D possibly corresponds to TRBD1 (6 bases). Looked up from germline, CDR1 is SGHTA and CDR2 is FQGNSA. The CDR3 runs 14 residues. Trimming pared 8 bases from V and 3 bases from J, leaving 17 bases between. The CDR3: CASGYSDRIYEQYV. CDR3 in DNA: TGTGCCAGCGGATACTCGGACAGAATCTACGAGCAGTACGTC.

The table lists this clonotype with many counts. This chain connects TRBV7-2 to TRBJ2-3; D gene ambiguous. V shed 5 bases and J shed 4 bases, with 16 bases lying between them. Germline CDR1 is SGHTA and CDR2 is FQGNSA. The CDR3 is made up of 15 amino acids. CDR3 residues: CASSAAPGYADTQYF. The CDR3 nucleotides are TGTGCCAGCAGCGCCGCCCCCGGGTACGCAGATACGCAGTATTTT.

This clonotype was picked up a small number of times. The rearrangement links TRBV19 to TRBJ2-1, with TRBD2 matching over 12 bases. The germline V gene has CDR1 LNHDA and CDR2 SQIVND (reference sequence). The V gene end was trimmed by 5 bases and the J gene end by 7 bases; junction bases not matched to a gene: 12. CDR3 size: 17 residues. CDR3 residues: CASSSKPLTSGRNEQFF. CDR3 DNA sequence: TGTGCCAGTAGTTCAAAACCCCTCACTAGCGGGAGGAATGAGCAGTTCTTC.

Ten or more counts support this clonotype. The V call is TRBV11-1, the J call TRBJ1-2; D is ambiguous. This CDR3 is built from 12 residues. Trimming removed 2 bases at V and 5 bases at J, with 6 bases between. The germline V gene encodes CDR1 SGHAT and CDR2 FQDESV (reference sequence). The CDR3 spells CASSLYKYGYTF. The DNA for the CDR3 is TGTGCCAGCAGCTTATACAAATATGGCTACACCTTC.

This clonotype was seen at least ten times. This chain uses TRBV7-9 with TRBJ2-7; TRBD1 matches at 8 bases. Trimming took 5 bases from V and 7 from J; bases not matched to a gene: 13. Germline V CDR1 and CDR2: SEHNR, FQNEAQ (reference sequence). CDR3 size: 15 residues. CDR3 amino acids: CASSPGRTGLGEQYF. CDR3 DNA sequence: TGTGCCAGCAGCCCTGGGCGGACAGGGTTGGGGGAGCAGTACTTC. Using reference TRBV7-9 and TRBJ2-7 for the parts outside the CDR3, the full variable domain is DTGVSQNPRHKITKRGQNVTFRCDPISEHNRLYWYRQTLGQGPEFLTYFQNEAQLEKSRLLSDRFSAERPKGSFSTLEIQRTEQGDSAMYLCASSPGRTGLGEQYFGPGTRLTVT.

This clonotype was found many times. The V call is TRBV7-2, the J call TRBJ2-6; no definite D call. Germline V gene lookup returns CDR1 SGHTA and CDR2 FQGNSA. CDR3 size: 14 residues. V was trimmed by 6 bases and J by 0 bases, leaving 6 bases between them. The CDR3 here is CASRRDSGANVLTF. The CDR3 bases are TGTGCCAGCAGAAGGGACTCTGGGGCCAACGTCCTGACTTTC.

The chain couples TRBV7-3 to TRBJ1-6; no reliable D call. V was clipped by 5 bases and J by 8 bases, with 10 bases between them. The CDR3 extends over 13 amino acids. Germline CDR1 SGHTA, CDR2 FQGTGA. CDR3 amino acids: CASSRDGDSPLHF. CDR3 nucleotide sequence: TGTGCCAGCAGCCGGGATGGGGATTCACCCCTCCACTTT. The variable domain in full, with the rest retrieved from reference TRBV7-3 and TRBJ1-6, is GAGVSQTPSNKVTEKGKYVELRCDPISGHTALYWYRQSLGQGPEFLIYFQGTGAADDSGLPNDRFFAVRPEGSVSTLKIQRTERGDSAVYLCASSRDGDSPLHFGNGTRLTVT.